Listed below are T cell receptor beta chains from one sample, sequenced in a study of patients and donors after allogeneic stem cell transplantation. TCRdb reprocessed the RT-PCR reads via MiXCR and lists one record per CDR3 protein. The sample consists of approximately 25,000 distinct CDR3 sequences, 25% to 35% of them appearing once. Sequenced: blood, either unsorted or a sorted T cell fraction (not recorded which). Receptor source: a human donor who was either an allogeneic HSCT recipient or a stem cell or donor lymphocyte infusion donor (not recorded which). It is not recorded whose cells these are; they may come from a transplant donor. The CDR3 runs from the conserved cysteine through the conserved F or W. The D gene is left open where the match is weak. Clone size is not always given. Where it is, it says once, few, many or a class for expanded clones.

D,size,J,V,length,CDR3,DNA
TRBD1,NA,TRBJ1-6,TRBV5-1,15,CASKMPDRDNSPLHF,TGCGCCAGTAAAATGCCCGACAGGGACAATTCACCCCTCCACTTT
NA,NA,TRBJ1-2,TRBV21-1,17,CASSLSGTDGCNYGYTF,TGTGCCAGCAGCCTCTCCGGGACAGATGGCTGTAACTATGGCTACACCTTC
NA,few,TRBJ1-3,TRBV11-2,13,CASSFRARNTIYF,TGTGCCAGCAGCTTCAGGGCTAGAAACACCATATATTTT
NA,NA,TRBJ1-4,TRBV9,17,CASSPRGRLTTNEKLFF,TGTGCCAGCAGCCCGCGAGGAAGGCTTACAACTAATGAAAAACTGTTTTTT
TRBD1,NA,TRBJ1-2,TRBV2,13,CASTSGQNYGYTF,TGTGCCAGCACCTCGGGACAGAACTATGGCTACACCTTC
TRBD1,few,TRBJ1-1,TRBV6-5,18,CASSYPTGRGRGKTEAFF,TGTGCCAGCAGTTACCCGACCGGTAGGGGGCGCGGTAAGACTGAAGCTTTCTTT
TRBD1,once,TRBJ2-2,TRBV7-3,16,CASSLWGQKNTGELFF,TGTGCCAGCAGCTTATGGGGACAGAAAAACACCGGGGAGCTGTTTTTT
TRBD1,few,TRBJ1-2,TRBV9,16,CASTNLGTGYLRGYTF,TGTGCCAGCACCAACCTGGGGACAGGTTATCTTCGCGGCTACACCTTC
NA,NA,TRBJ1-2,TRBV20-1,13,CSASPGEIYGYTF,TGCAGTGCTAGTCCCGGGGAAATCTATGGCTACACCTTC
NA,few,TRBJ1-4,TRBV12-3/TRBV12-4,11,CASGGQEKLFF,TGTGCCTCGGGAGGCCAAGAAAAACTGTTTTTT
NA,few,TRBJ1-1,TRBV12-3/TRBV12-4,14,CASRLQGAGSEAFF,TGTGCCAGCAGGCTACAGGGAGCGGGGTCTGAAGCTTTCTTT
TRBD1,few,TRBJ1-4,TRBV4-2,15,CASSLSGTGVEKLFF,TGTGCCAGCAGCCTATCCGGGACAGGGGTAGAGAAACTGTTTTTT
NA,many,TRBJ1-2,TRBV28,13,CASSFPNGGGYTF,TGTGCCAGCAGTTTCCCGAACGGGGGTGGCTACACCTTC
NA,once,TRBJ2-7,TRBV27,16,CASSLRPGPLSYEQYF,TGTGCCAGCAGTTTAAGGCCAGGACCTCTCTCCTACGAGCAGTACTTC
NA,NA,TRBJ1-2,TRBV4-2,17,CASSQVGDFGANYGYTF,TGTGCCAGCAGCCAAGTCGGAGACTTTGGGGCTAACTATGGCTACACCTTC
NA,NA,TRBJ1-1,TRBV20-1,12,CSARILITEAFF,TGCAGTGCTAGGATTCTGATTACTGAAGCTTTCTTT
NA,NA,TRBJ2-5,TRBV18,11,CASSPRETQYF,TGTGCCAGCTCACCACGAGAGACCCAGTACTTC
NA,few,TRBJ2-2,TRBV5-1,14,CASSLMARSGELFF,TGCGCCAGCAGCTTGATGGCGAGGTCCGGGGAGCTGTTTTTT